This T cell receptor beta chain emerged from a study of vaccination effects on CD4 cells after COVID-19. TCRdb's table, derived via immunoSEQ multiplex PCR, lists solely in-frame clones and lacks some. Here the sample spans roughly 24,000 clones, around 74% being singletons. Before any sequencing was done, the ViraFEST assay used viral peptide pools to expand antigen-specific CD4+ T cells. Following 10 days of culture, CD4+ T cells were isolated. Each participant was administered two doses of either the BNT162b2 or the mRNA-1273 vaccine. In the cultures, half the medium was exchanged for IL-2 medium on days 3 and 7. Points on this clone: Its antigen remains unidentified.

This TCR was sampled from a human donor who received a COVID-19 vaccine. The sample here was CD4+ T cells from PBMCs cultured with HCoV-NL63 spike peptides, taken after COVID-19 vaccination.

CDR3 sequence: CASSLSVQETGNTIYF. DNA for the CDR3: TGCGCCAGCAGCCTTTCAGTTCAGGAAACTGGAAACACCATATATTTT. The chain is built from TRBV5-1 and TRBJ1-3; D unclear. Deletions cut 4 bases from V and 2 bases from J, with 16 bases between. This CDR3 is 16 amino acids long. Germline CDR1 and CDR2: SGHRS and YFSETQ.